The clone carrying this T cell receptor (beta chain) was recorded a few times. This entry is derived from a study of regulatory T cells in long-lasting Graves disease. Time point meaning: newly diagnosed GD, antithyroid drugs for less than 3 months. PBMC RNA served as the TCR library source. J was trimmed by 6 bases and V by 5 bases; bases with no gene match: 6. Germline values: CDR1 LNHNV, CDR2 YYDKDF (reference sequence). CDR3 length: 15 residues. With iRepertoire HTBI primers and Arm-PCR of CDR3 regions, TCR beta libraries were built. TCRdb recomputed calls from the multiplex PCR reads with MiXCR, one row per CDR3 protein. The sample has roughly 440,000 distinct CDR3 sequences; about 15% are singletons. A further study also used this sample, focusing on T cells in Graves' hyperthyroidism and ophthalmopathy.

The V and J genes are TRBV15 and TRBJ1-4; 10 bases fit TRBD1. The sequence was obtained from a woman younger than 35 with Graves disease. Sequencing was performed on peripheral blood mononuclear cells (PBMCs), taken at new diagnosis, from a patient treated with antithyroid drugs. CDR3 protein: CATSGPGQGYEKLFF. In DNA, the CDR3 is TGTGCCACCAGCGGTCCGGGACAGGGGTATGAAAAACTGTTTTTT.